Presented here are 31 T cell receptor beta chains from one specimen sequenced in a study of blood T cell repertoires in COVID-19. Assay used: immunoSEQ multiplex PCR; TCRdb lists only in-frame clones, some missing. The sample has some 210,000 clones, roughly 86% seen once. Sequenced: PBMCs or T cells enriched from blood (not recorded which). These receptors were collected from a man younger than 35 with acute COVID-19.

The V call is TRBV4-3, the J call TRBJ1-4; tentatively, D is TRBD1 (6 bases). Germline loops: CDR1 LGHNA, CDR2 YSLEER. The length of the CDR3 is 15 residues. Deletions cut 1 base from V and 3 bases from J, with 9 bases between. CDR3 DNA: TGCGCCAGCAGCCAAGGTACAGGGTCTAATGAAAAACTGTTTTTT. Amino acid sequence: CASSQGTGSNEKLFF.

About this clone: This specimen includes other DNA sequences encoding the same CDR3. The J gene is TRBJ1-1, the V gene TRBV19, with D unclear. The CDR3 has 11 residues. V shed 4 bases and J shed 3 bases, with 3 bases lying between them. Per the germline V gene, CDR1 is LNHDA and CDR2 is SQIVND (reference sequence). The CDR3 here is CASSNYTEAFF. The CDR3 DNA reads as TGTGCCAGTAGTAACTACACTGAAGCTTTCTTT. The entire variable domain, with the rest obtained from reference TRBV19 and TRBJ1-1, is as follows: DGGITQSPKYLFRKEGQNVTLSCEQNLNHDAMYWYRQDPGQGLRLIYYSQIVNDFQKGDIAEGYSVSREKKESFPLTVTSAQKNPTAFYLCASSNYTEAFFGQGTRLTVV.

The CDR3 here is CASSLGQGARWGYTF. The CDR3 DNA reads TGTGCCAGCAGCTTGGGACAGGGGGCCCGTTGGGGCTACACCTTC. The chain links TRBV7-9 to TRBJ1-2; the match to TRBD1 covers 12 bases. The CDR3 is 15 residues long. Germline-derived CDR1 and CDR2 are SEHNR and FQNEAQ (reference sequence). The J segment lost 8 bases and the V segment lost 3 bases, leaving 7 bases of the junction unmatched.

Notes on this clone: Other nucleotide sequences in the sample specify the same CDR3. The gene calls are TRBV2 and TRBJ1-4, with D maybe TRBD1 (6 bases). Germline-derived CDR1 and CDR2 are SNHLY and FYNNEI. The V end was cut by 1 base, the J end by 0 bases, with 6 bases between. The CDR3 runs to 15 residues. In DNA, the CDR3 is TGTGCCAGCAGTGAAGGACAGGCAACTAATGAAAAACTGTTTTTT. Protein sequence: CASSEGQATNEKLFF.

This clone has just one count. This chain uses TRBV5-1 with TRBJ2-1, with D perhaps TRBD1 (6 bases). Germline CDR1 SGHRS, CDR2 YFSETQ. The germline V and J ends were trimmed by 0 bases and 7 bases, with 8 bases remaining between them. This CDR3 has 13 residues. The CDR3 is CASSLGRGNEQFF. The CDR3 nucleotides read TGCGCCAGCAGCTTGGGCAGGGGTAATGAGCAGTTCTTC.

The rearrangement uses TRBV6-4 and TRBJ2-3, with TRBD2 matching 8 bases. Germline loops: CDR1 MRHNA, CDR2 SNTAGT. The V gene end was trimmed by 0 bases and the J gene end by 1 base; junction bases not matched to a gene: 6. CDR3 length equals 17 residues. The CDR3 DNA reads TGTGCCAGCAGTGACTCGACAGCGGGAGTAGGCACAGATACGCAGTATTTT. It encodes CASSDSTAGVGTDTQYF.

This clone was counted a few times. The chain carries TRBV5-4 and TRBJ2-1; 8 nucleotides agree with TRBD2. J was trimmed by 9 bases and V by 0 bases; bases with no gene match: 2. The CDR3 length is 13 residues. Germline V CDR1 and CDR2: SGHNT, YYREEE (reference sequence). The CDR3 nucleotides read TGTGCCAGCAGCTTGGTCCTAGCGGGTGAGCAGTTCTTC. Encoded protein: CASSLVLAGEQFF.

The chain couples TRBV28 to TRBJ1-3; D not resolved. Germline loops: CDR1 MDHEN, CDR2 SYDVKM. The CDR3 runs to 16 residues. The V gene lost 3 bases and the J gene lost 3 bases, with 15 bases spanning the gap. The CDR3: CASSFGLSGGGNTIYF. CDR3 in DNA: TGTGCCAGCAGTTTCGGTCTATCCGGAGGTGGAAACACCATATATTTT. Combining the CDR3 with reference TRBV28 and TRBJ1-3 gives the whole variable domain DVKVTQSSRYLVKRTGEKVFLECVQDMDHENMFWYRQDPGLGLRLIYFSYDVKMKEKGDIPEGYSVSREKKERFSLILESASTNQTSMYLCASSFGLSGGGNTIYFGEGSWLTVV.

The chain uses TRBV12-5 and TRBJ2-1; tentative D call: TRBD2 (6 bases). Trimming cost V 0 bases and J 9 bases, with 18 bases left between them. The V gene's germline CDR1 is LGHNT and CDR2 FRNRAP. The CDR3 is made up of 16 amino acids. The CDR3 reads CASGLVLARVGFEQFF. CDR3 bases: TGTGCTAGTGGTTTGGTACTAGCCCGGGTTGGTTTTGAGCAGTTCTTC. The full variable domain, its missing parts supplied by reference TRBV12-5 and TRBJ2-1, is DARVTQTPRHKVTEMGQEVTMRCQPILGHNTVFWYRQTMMQGLELLAYFRNRAPLDDSGMPKDRFSAEMPDATLATLKIQPSEPRDSAVYFCASGLVLARVGFEQFFGPGTRLTVL.

CDR3 nucleotides: TGCGCCAGCAGCTTGATGAGCGGGCCTCAATACGAGCAGTACTTC. Translating gives CASSLMSGPQYEQYF. The V and J genes are TRBV5-1 and TRBJ2-7, with D possibly TRBD2 on 6 matching bases. Germline V gene lookup returns CDR1 SGHRS and CDR2 YFSETQ. V lost 1 base and J lost 4, with 15 bases in between. This CDR3 region has 15 residues.

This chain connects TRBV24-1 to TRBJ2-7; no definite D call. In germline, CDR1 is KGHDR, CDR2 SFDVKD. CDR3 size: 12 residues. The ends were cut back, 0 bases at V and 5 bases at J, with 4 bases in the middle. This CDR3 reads CATSDLGHEQYF. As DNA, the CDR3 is TGTGCCACCAGTGATTTGGGCCACGAGCAGTACTTC.

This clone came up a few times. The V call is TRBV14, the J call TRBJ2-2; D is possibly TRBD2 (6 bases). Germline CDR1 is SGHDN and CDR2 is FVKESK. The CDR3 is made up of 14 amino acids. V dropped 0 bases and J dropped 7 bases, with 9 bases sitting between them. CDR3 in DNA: TGTGCCAGCAGCCAAGAAGCGGGTGGCGGGGAGCTGTTTTTT. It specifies CASSQEAGGGELFF.

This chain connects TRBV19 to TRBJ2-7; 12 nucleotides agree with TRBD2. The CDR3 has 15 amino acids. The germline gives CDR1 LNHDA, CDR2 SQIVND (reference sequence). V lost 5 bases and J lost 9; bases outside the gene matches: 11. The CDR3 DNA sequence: TGTGCCAGTAGTCTCCGGACTAGCGGGGTCGGTGTGCAGTACTTC. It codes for CASSLRTSGVGVQYF.

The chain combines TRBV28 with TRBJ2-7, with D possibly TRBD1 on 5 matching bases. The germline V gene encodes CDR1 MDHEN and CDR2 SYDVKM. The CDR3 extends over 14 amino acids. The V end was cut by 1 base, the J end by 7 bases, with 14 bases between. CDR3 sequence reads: CASSLSQDLGEQYF. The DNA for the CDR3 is TGTGCCAGCAGTTTATCACAGGATCTTGGTGAGCAGTACTTC.

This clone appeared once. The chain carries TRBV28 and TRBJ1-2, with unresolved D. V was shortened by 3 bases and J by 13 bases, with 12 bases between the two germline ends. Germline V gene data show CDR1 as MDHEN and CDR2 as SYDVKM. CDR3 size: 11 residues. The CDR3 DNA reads TGTGCCAGCAGTTTTATGGGAGTTGTCACCTTC. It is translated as CASSFMGVVTF.

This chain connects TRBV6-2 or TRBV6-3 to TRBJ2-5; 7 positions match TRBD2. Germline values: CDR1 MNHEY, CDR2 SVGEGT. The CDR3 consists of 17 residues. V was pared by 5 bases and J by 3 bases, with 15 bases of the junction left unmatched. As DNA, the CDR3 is TGTGCCAGCAGTCCCCTGGGCCGGGACTATGGGGAAGAGACCCAGTACTTC. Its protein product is CASSPLGRDYGEETQYF.

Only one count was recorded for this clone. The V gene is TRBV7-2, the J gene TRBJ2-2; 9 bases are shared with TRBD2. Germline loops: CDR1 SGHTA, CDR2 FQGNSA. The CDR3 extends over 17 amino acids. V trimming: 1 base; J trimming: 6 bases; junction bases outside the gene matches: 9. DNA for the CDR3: TGTGCCAGCAGCTTAGTCGGGACCACTAGCGGGTCCGGGGAGCTGTTTTTT. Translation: CASSLVGTTSGSGELFF.

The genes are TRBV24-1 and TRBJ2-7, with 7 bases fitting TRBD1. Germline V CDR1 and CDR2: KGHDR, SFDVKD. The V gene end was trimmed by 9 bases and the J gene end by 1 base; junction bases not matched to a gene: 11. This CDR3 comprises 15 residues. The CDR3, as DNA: TGTGCCACCGCAAATACAGGGGACAGTTCCTACGAGCAGTACTTC. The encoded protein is CATANTGDSSYEQYF.

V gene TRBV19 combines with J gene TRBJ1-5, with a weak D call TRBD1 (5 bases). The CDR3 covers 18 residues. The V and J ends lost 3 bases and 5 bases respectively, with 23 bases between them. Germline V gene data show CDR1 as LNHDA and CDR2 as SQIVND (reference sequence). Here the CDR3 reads CASSISEGRFGGDQPQHF. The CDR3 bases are TGTGCCAGTAGTATCTCAGAGGGGAGGTTCGGTGGCGATCAGCCCCAGCATTTT.

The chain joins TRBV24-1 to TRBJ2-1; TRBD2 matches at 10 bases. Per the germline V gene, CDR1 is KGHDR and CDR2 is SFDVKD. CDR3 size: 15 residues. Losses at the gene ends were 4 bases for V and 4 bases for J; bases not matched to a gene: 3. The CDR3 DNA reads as TGTGCCACCAGTGAGGGGACTAGCGTTTACAATGAGCAGTTCTTC. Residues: CATSEGTSVYNEQFF.

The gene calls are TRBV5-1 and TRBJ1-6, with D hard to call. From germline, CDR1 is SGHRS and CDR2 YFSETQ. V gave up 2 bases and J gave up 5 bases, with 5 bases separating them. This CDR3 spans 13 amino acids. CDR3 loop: CASSFLHNSPLHF. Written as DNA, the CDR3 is TGCGCCAGCAGCTTCCTCCATAATTCACCCCTCCACTTT.

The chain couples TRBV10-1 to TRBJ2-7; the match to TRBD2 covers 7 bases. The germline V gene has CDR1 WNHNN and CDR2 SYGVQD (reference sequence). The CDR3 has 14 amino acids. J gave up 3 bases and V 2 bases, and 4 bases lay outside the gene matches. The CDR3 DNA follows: TGCGCCAGCAGTGAGACCCGGACTAGCTACGAGCAGTACTTC. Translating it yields CASSETRTSYEQYF.

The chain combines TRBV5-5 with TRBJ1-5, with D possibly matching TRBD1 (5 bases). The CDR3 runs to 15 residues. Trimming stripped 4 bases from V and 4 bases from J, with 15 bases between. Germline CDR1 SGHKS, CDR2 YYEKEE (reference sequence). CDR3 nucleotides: TGTGCCAGCAGCCCGGCATGGGGCTTAAATCAGCCCCAGCATTTT. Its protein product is CASSPAWGLNQPQHF.

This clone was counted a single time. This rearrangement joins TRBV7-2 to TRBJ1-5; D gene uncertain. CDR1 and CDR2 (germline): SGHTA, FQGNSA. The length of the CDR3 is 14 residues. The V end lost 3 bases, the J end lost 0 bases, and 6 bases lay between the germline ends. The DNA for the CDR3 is TGTGCCAGCAGCTTGGAGTATAGCAATCAGCCCCAGCATTTT. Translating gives CASSLEYSNQPQHF.

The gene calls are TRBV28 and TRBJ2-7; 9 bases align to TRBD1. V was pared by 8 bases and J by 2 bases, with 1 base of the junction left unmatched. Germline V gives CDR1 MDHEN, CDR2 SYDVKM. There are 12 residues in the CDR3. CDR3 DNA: TGTGCCAGCGGGACAGGGACCTACGAGCAGTACTTC. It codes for CASGTGTYEQYF.

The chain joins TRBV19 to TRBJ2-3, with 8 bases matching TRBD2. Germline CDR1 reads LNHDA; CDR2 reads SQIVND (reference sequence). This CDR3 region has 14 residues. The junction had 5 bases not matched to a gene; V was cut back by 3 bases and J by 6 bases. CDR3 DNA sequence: TGTGCCAGTAGTATTCAAGGCGGGAGGGATACGCAGTATTTT. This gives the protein CASSIQGGRDTQYF. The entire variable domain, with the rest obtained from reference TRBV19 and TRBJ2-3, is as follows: DGGITQSPKYLFRKEGQNVTLSCEQNLNHDAMYWYRQDPGQGLRLIYYSQIVNDFQKGDIAEGYSVSREKKESFPLTVTSAQKNPTAFYLCASSIQGGRDTQYFGPGTRLTVL.

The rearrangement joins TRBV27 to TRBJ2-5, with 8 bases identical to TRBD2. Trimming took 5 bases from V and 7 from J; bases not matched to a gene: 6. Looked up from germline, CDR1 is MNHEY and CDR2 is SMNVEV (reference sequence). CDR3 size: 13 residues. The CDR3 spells CASSRGGYGTQYF. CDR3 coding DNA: TGTGCCAGCAGTCGGGGGGGCTACGGGACCCAGTACTTC.

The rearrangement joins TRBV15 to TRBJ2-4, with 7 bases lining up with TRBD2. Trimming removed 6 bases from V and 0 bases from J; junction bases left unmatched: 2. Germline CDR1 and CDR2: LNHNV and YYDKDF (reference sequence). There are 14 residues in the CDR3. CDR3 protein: CATRIAGAKNIQYF. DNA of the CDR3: TGTGCCACCAGAATAGCGGGAGCCAAAAACATTCAGTACTTC.

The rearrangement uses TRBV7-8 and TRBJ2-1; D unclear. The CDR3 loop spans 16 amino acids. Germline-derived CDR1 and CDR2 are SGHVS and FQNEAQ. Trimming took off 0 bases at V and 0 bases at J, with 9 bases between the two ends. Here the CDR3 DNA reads TGTGCCAGCAGCTTAGCGAGGCAGAGCTCCTACAATGAGCAGTTCTTC. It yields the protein CASSLARQSSYNEQFF.

The CDR3 region has the DNA TGTGCCAGCAGATCACAGGGTTACACTGAAGCTTTCTTT. Its translation is CASRSQGYTEAFF. The J gene is TRBJ1-1, the V gene TRBV7-9; D might be TRBD1 (6 bases). Germline assignment: CDR1 SEHNR and CDR2 FQNEAQ (reference sequence). This CDR3 region has 13 residues. The germline V and J ends were trimmed by 6 bases and 3 bases, with 11 bases remaining between them. The whole variable domain, filled in from reference TRBV7-9 and TRBJ1-1, reads DTGVSQNPRHKITKRGQNVTFRCDPISEHNRLYWYRQTLGQGPEFLTYFQNEAQLEKSRLLSDRFSAERPKGSFSTLEIQRTEQGDSAMYLCASRSQGYTEAFFGQGTRLTVV.

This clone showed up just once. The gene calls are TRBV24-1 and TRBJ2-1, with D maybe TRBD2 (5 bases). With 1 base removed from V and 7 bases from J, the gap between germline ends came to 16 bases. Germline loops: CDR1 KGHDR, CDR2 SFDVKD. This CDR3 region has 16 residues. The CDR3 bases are TGTGCCACCAGTGATTTAAGTGGGAGACGGGGAAATGAGCAGTTCTTC. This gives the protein CATSDLSGRRGNEQFF.